The 26 T cell receptor beta chains listed next were all sequenced from one sample in a study of T cell responses to AZD1222 COVID-19 vaccine. The protocol was immunoSEQ multiplex PCR, while the TCRdb copy is restricted to in-frame clones and leaves out a portion. Of approximately 81,000 clones in the sample, about 93% were seen once. This specimen consisted of peripheral blood, obtained on day 0 of MenACWY control vaccination. The receptors originated from an adult in good health.

The V call is TRBV20-1, the J call TRBJ2-3, with D unclear. Germline CDR1 reads DFQATT; CDR2 reads SNEGSKA (reference sequence). CDR3 size: 11 residues. The V gene lost 1 base and the J gene lost 2 bases, with 1 base spanning the gap. Here the CDR3 reads CSARATDTQYF. DNA for the CDR3: TGCAGTGCTAGAGCCACAGATACGCAGTATTTT.

In this sample, this clone turned up once. The chain carries TRBV14 and TRBJ1-4; D is unresolved. The CDR3 is 13 amino acids. CDR1 SGHDN and CDR2 FVKESK come from the germline V gene. V lost 1 base and J 3 bases, leaving 3 bases between the germline ends. The CDR3 here is CASSQGSNEKLFF. The CDR3 nucleotides are TGTGCCAGCAGCCAAGGGTCTAATGAAAAACTGTTTTTT.

The V gene is TRBV5-6, the J gene TRBJ1-5; 10 nucleotides agree with TRBD1. Trimming took 3 bases from V and 4 from J; bases not matched to a gene: 4. The CDR3 is made up of 15 amino acids. Germline V lookup: CDR1 SGHDT, CDR2 YYEEEE. The CDR3 here is CASSYRTGGNQPQHF. The CDR3 DNA reads TGTGCCAGCAGCTACAGGACAGGGGGGAATCAGCCCCAGCATTTT.

The table lists this clone with a count of one. CDR3 bases: TGTGCCAGCCGCAGTAGCGGGAGCTCCTACAATGAGCAGTTCTTC. Residues: CASRSSGSSYNEQFF. The V gene is TRBV2, the J gene TRBJ2-1; 9 positions agree with TRBD2. This CDR3 region has 15 residues. J gave up 0 bases and V 8 bases, and 5 bases lay outside the gene matches. CDR1 SNHLY and CDR2 FYNNEI come from the germline V gene. Full variable domain (outside the CDR3, taken from reference TRBV2 and TRBJ2-1): EPEVTQTPSHQVTQMGQEVILRCVPISNHLYFYWYRQILGQKVEFLVSFYNNEISEKSEIFDDQFSVERPDGSNFTLKIRSTKLEDSAMYFCASRSSGSSYNEQFFGPGTRLTVL.

This clone came up many times. The genes are TRBV28 and TRBJ1-2; D is uncertain. Looked up from germline, CDR1 is MDHEN and CDR2 is SYDVKM. Trimming removed 4 bases at V and 4 bases at J, with 13 bases between. The CDR3 is made up of 14 amino acids. As DNA, the CDR3 is TGTGCCAGCAGTTCCCCCGGGGTTGGCTATGGCTACACCTTC. This gives the protein CASSSPGVGYGYTF.

The V call is TRBV11-2, the J call TRBJ1-4; tentative D call: TRBD1 (5 bases). The CDR3 sequence is 18 residues long. CDR1 is SGHAT and CDR2 is FQNNGV in the germline V gene. The V end lost 2 bases, the J end lost 0 bases, and 16 bases lay between the germline ends. The CDR3 DNA is TGTGCCAGCAGCTTAAACGATCCCGGGGGGGCAACTAATGAAAAACTGTTTTTT. This gives the protein CASSLNDPGGATNEKLFF.

This rearrangement joins TRBV2 to TRBJ2-3; 9 bases align to TRBD2. The V segment lost 6 bases and the J segment 6 bases; nucleotides outside the gene matches: 10. The CDR3 covers 15 residues. Germline loops: CDR1 SNHLY, CDR2 FYNNEI. CDR3 nucleotide sequence: TGTGCCAGCAGGGCCTCTAGCGGGACCGGTGATACGCAGTATTTT. It translates to CASRASSGTGDTQYF.

The gene calls are TRBV10-1 and TRBJ2-1, with a tentative D call TRBD2 (5 bases). Trimming took off 3 bases at V and 7 bases at J, with 16 bases between the two ends. Germline CDR1 WNHNN, CDR2 SYGVQD (reference sequence). This CDR3 has 15 residues. Here the CDR3 DNA reads TGCGCCAGCAGTGATAGTAGCGATGGTGGGAATGAGCAGTTCTTC. Its protein product is CASSDSSDGGNEQFF.

This chain links TRBV6-2 or TRBV6-3 with TRBJ1-4, with D perhaps TRBD1 (6 bases). The CDR3 is 15 amino acids. Trimming shortened V by 1 base and J by 6 bases, and 12 bases separated the two germline ends. The germline CDR1 and CDR2 sequences are MNHEY and SVGEGT. The CDR3 region has the DNA TGTGCCAGCAGTTACTTCAGGGGTGCCGATGAAAAACTGTTTTTT. It specifies CASSYFRGADEKLFF.

The V and J genes are TRBV7-6 and TRBJ2-1; D might be TRBD1 (6 bases). V shed 3 bases and J shed 6 bases, with 12 bases lying between them. This CDR3 contains 14 residues. Germline-derived CDR1 and CDR2 are SGHVS and FNYEAQ. The CDR3: CASSFDRNFNEQFF. CDR3 nucleotide sequence: TGTGCCAGCAGCTTCGACAGGAATTTCAATGAGCAGTTCTTC.

The J gene is TRBJ2-1, the V gene TRBV6-2 or TRBV6-3; 11 nucleotides line up with TRBD2. Trimming took 0 bases from V and 3 from J; bases not matched to a gene: 4. The CDR3 is made up of 17 amino acids. Looked up from germline, CDR1 is MNHEY and CDR2 is SVGEGT. CDR3 in DNA: TGTGCCAGCAGTTACTCTCCGACTAGCGGGATCTACAATGAGCAGTTCTTC. Its protein is CASSYSPTSGIYNEQFF.

This chain's CDR3 is CASSVSGDANTEAFF. CDR3 DNA: TGTGCCAGCAGCGTATCGGGGGATGCAAACACTGAAGCTTTCTTT. The V call is TRBV9, the J call TRBJ1-1, with a weak D call TRBD1 (5 bases). Between the trimmed V and J ends, which lost 1 base and 2 bases, there was a span of 12 bases. Germline lookup yields CDR1 SGDLS and CDR2 YYNGEE. The CDR3 has 15 amino acids. The whole variable domain, remainder taken from reference TRBV9 and TRBJ1-1, is DSGVTQTPKHLITATGQRVTLRCSPRSGDLSVYWYQQSLDQGLQFLIQYYNGEERAKGNILERFSAQQFPDLHSELNLSSLELGDSALYFCASSVSGDANTEAFFGQGTRLTVV.

DNA for the CDR3: TGTGCCAGCAGCTTAGACGGGGCAGCGCAGTATTTT. Translated: CASSLDGAAQYF. The J gene is TRBJ2-3, the V gene TRBV7-8, with D perhaps being TRBD1 or TRBD2 (5 bases each). Trimming pared 1 base from V and 10 bases from J, leaving 9 bases between. This CDR3 has 12 residues. CDR1 and CDR2 (germline): SGHVS, FQNEAQ.

This clone was detected only once. The J gene is TRBJ2-1, the V gene TRBV3-1 (or the pseudogene TRBV3-2); tentative D call: TRBD2 (5 bases). Deletions cut 4 bases from V and 0 bases from J, with 13 bases between. CDR1 is LGHDT and CDR2 is YNNKEL in the germline V gene (reference sequence). The CDR3 runs to 16 residues. The DNA for the CDR3 is TGTGCCAGCAGCCCAAGTAGCGCGAGCTCCTACAATGAGCAGTTCTTC. Translating it yields CASSPSSASSYNEQFF.

The rearrangement joins TRBV27 to TRBJ1-6; D is ambiguous. V was trimmed by 7 bases and J by 7 bases, leaving 11 bases between them. The V gene's germline CDR1 is MNHEY and CDR2 SMNVEV (reference sequence). This CDR3 is built from 13 residues. CDR3 protein: CASTSGFNSPLHF. In nucleotides, the CDR3 is TGTGCCAGCACCTCTGGTTTCAATTCACCCCTCCACTTT.

This chain links TRBV9 with TRBJ1-2, with a tentative D call TRBD1 (6 bases). This CDR3 spans 15 amino acids. The germline V gene has CDR1 SGDLS and CDR2 YYNGEE. The V gene lost 0 bases and the J gene lost 3 bases, with 12 bases spanning the gap. CDR3 protein: CASSVGTGKDYGYTF. The CDR3 DNA reads TGTGCCAGCAGCGTAGGTACAGGGAAGGACTATGGCTACACCTTC.

The rearrangement uses TRBV28 and TRBJ1-2, with TRBD1 matching over 8 bases. This CDR3 is 17 amino acids long. V shed 6 bases, J shed 2 bases, and the junction held 14 bases outside the gene matches. The germline gives CDR1 MDHEN, CDR2 SYDVKM. CDR3 sequence: CASSLGGRQGLNYGYTF. The CDR3 nucleotides read TGTGCCAGCAGCTTAGGGGGCCGACAGGGGTTAAACTATGGCTACACCTTC.

The chain recombines TRBV27 with TRBJ2-5; D might be TRBD1 (6 bases). V was pared by 5 bases and J by 0 bases, with 13 bases between. Per the germline V gene, CDR1 is MNHEY and CDR2 is SMNVEV (reference sequence). This CDR3 is 15 amino acids long. DNA for the CDR3: TGTGCCAGCAGTCCCCAGGGGATGTACCAAGAGACCCAGTACTTC. Translation gives CASSPQGMYQETQYF.

The chain is built from TRBV2 and TRBJ1-2; D gene unclear. The germline V and J ends were trimmed by 2 bases and 2 bases, with 3 bases remaining between them. The CDR3 sequence is 12 residues long. Germline V CDR1 and CDR2: SNHLY, FYNNEI. Here the CDR3 reads CASSERNYGYTF. CDR3 DNA: TGTGCCAGCAGTGAACGGAACTATGGCTACACCTTC.

The V and J genes are TRBV7-2 and TRBJ2-1, with 8 nucleotides matching TRBD2. J gave up 7 bases and V 5 bases, and 19 bases lay outside the gene matches. CDR1 and CDR2 from the germline V gene are SGHTA and FQGNSA. The CDR3 length is 18 residues. This CDR3 reads CASSPRNTGLAGANEQFF. CDR3 nucleotide sequence: TGTGCCAGCAGCCCGCGGAATACTGGACTAGCCGGGGCGAATGAGCAGTTCTTC.

This clone was detected only once. The chain couples TRBV24-1 to TRBJ1-2; D gene unclear. V lost 0 bases, J lost 4 bases, and 20 bases lay in between. Germline values: CDR1 KGHDR, CDR2 SFDVKD. The CDR3 contains 18 residues. For the CDR3, the DNA is TGTGCCACCAGTGATTTGGGCAGGCCTGGACCACGGAGCTATGGCTACACCTTC. Its translation is CATSDLGRPGPRSYGYTF.

V and J are TRBV3-1 (or the pseudogene TRBV3-2) and TRBJ2-6; D gene unclear. The ends were cut back, 0 bases at V and 1 base at J, with 7 bases in the middle. Germline V gene data show CDR1 as LGHDT and CDR2 as YNNKEL (reference sequence). The CDR3 runs to 16 residues. CDR3 region: CASSQDRASGANVLTF. The CDR3 nucleotides are TGTGCCAGCAGCCAAGACCGGGCATCTGGGGCCAACGTCCTGACTTTC.

The chain couples TRBV19 to TRBJ2-2; 11 bases are shared with TRBD2. This CDR3 is 16 amino acids long. The ends lost 6 bases at V and 2 bases at J; junction bases unmatched: 5. Germline V lookup: CDR1 LNHDA, CDR2 SQIVND (reference sequence). The CDR3 DNA reads as TGTGCCAGTAGCCTGGGACTAGCGGCCAACACCGGGGAGCTGTTTTTT. It is translated as CASSLGLAANTGELFF.

This clone has just one count. V and J are TRBV10-3 and TRBJ2-3, with D perhaps given as TRBD1 or TRBD2 (5 bases each). Germline CDR1 ENHRY, CDR2 SYGVKD. The germline V and J ends were trimmed by 6 bases and 6 bases, with 13 bases remaining between them. This CDR3 region has 13 residues. CDR3 sequence reads: CAISGTPPDTQYF. The DNA of the CDR3 is TGTGCCATCAGCGGGACCCCCCCGGATACGCAGTATTTT.

CDR3 amino acids: CASSPAATSGGNTIYF. The CDR3 DNA is TGTGCCAGCTCACCGGCGGCGACCAGTGGAGGAAACACCATATATTTT. The chain carries TRBV18 and TRBJ1-3; D unresolved. V lost 3 bases, J lost 4 bases, and 16 bases lay in between. The CDR3 length is 16 residues. Germline CDR1 is KGHSH and CDR2 is LQKENI.

V is TRBV23-1 and J is TRBJ1-2; no reliable D call. TRBV23-1 is an ORF; its function is uncertain. V dropped 6 bases and J dropped 12 bases, with 14 bases sitting between them. There are 11 residues in the CDR3. The CDR3 is CASREPFGDTF. CDR3 in DNA: TGCGCCAGCAGGGAGCCTTTCGGGGACACCTTC.